These 5 T cell receptor beta chains originate from one sample sequenced in a study of shared clonotypes between healthy human individuals. Measured with immunoSEQ multiplex PCR; TCRdb has only the in-frame clones, and not every one. In the table there are some 1.5 million clones, roughly 95% of which are singletons. Specimen: naive CD4+ T cells sorted from blood. The subset: CD45RA+ positively selected. Receptors were obtained from a man aged 30 to 45 in good health.

The CDR3 DNA reads as TGCGCCAGCAGCTTAGTGTCCCGGGAGGGCCCGGATACGCAGTATTTT. It is translated as CASSLVSREGPDTQYF. The V call is TRBV5-1, the J call TRBJ2-3; 8 positions agree with TRBD2. Germline V lookup: CDR1 SGHRS, CDR2 YFSETQ. The V and J ends lost 2 bases and 6 bases, in that order; junction bases with no gene match: 11. The CDR3 spans 16 residues.

The chain recombines TRBV27 with TRBJ1-5, with 9 bases fitting TRBD1. Trimming cost V 5 bases and J 4 bases; bases outside gene matches: 12. This CDR3 has 17 residues. Germline CDR1 reads MNHEY; CDR2 reads SMNVEV (reference sequence). The CDR3: CASSPTPIGTGNQPQHF. Here the CDR3 DNA reads TGTGCCAGCAGTCCAACCCCCATCGGGACAGGGAATCAGCCCCAGCATTTT.

The chain couples TRBV27 to TRBJ2-1; 9 bases line up with TRBD2. V dropped 10 bases and J dropped 0; count of bases not matched to a gene: 4. The CDR3 is 14 amino acids. CDR1 MNHEY and CDR2 SMNVEV come from the germline V gene (reference sequence). The CDR3 nucleotides read TGTGCCATCAAGCGGGAGGCCTCCTACAATGAGCAGTTCTTC. Encoded protein: CAIKREASYNEQFF.

This chain links TRBV5-1 with TRBJ2-5; 8 bases agree with TRBD2. Trimming at V came to 1 base and at J to 1 base, leaving 3 bases not matched to a gene. CDR1 SGHRS and CDR2 YFSETQ come from the germline V gene. This CDR3 comprises 15 residues. For the CDR3, the DNA is TGCGCCAGCAGCTTGCCAGCGGGAGCCCAAGAGACCCAGTACTTC. This translates into CASSLPAGAQETQYF.

This sequence joins TRBV10-1 and TRBJ2-4; D gene uncertain. Between the trimmed V and J ends, which lost 4 bases and 5 bases, there was a span of 12 bases. CDR3 length: 14 residues. The germline gives CDR1 WNHNN, CDR2 SYGVQD (reference sequence). The CDR3 coding sequence is TGCGCCAGCAGTGCTGGGTTTTCAGAAAACATTCAGTACTTC. Translating it yields CASSAGFSENIQYF.